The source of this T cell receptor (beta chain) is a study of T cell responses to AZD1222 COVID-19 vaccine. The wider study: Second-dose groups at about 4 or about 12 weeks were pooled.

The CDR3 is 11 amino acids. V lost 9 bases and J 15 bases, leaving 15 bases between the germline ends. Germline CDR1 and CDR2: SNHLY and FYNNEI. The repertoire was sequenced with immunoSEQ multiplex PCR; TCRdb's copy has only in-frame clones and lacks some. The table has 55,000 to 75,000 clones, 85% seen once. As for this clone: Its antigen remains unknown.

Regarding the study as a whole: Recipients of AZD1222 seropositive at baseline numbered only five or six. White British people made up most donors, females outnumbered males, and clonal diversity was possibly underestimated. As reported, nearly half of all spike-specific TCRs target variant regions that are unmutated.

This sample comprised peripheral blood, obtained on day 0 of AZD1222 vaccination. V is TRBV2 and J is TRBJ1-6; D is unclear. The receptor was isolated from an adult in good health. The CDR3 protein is CASGKTPFLHF. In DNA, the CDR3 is TGTGCCAGTGGTAAAACCCCCTTCCTCCACTTT.